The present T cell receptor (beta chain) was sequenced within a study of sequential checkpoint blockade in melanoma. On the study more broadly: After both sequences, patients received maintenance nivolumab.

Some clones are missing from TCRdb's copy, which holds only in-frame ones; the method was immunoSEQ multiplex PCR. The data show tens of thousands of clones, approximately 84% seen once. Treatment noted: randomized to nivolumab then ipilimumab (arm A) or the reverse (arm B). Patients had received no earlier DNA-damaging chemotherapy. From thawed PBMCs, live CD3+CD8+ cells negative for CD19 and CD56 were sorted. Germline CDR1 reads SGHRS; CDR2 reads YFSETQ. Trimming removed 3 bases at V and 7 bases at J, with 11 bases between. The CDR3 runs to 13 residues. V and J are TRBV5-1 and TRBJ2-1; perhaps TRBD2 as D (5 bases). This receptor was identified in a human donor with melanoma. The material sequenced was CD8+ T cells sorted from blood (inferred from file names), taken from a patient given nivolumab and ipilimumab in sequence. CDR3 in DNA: TGCGCCAGCAGCTGGCTTGGGAGTAATGAGCAGTTCTTC. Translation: CASSWLGSNEQFF.